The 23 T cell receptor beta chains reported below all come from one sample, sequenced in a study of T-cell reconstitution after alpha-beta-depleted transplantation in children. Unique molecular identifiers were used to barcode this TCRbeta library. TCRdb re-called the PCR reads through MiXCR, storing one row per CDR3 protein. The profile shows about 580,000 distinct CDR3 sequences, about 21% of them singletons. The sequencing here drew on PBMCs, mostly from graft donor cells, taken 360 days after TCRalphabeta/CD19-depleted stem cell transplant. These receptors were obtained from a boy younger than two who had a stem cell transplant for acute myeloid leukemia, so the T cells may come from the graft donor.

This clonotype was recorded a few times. The CDR3 spells CASSLTWDKSTDTQYF. CDR3 in DNA: TGTGCCAGCAGCTTAACGTGGGACAAAAGCACAGATACGCAGTATTTT. This rearrangement joins TRBV7-2 to TRBJ2-3; tentatively, D is TRBD1 (6 bases). The CDR3 is made up of 16 amino acids. The V end was cut by 2 bases, the J end by 0 bases, with 12 bases between. Germline V gene data show CDR1 as SGHTA and CDR2 as FQGNSA.

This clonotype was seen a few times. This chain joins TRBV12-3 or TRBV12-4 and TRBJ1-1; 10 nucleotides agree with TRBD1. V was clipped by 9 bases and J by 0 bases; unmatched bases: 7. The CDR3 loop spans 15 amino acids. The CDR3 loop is CASKPGQGLNTEAFF. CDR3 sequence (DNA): TGTGCCAGTAAGCCGGGACAGGGGTTGAACACTGAAGCTTTCTTT.

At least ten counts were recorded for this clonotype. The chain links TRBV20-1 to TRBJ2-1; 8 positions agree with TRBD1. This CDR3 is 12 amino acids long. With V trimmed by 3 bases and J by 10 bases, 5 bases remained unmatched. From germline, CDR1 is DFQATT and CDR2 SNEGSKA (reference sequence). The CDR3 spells CSASQGAKEQFF. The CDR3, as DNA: TGCAGTGCTAGTCAGGGGGCGAAGGAGCAGTTCTTC.

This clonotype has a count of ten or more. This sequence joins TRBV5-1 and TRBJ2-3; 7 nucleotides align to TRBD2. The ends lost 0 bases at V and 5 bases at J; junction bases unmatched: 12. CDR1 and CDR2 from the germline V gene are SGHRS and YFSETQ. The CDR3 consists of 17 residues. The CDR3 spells CASSLGSAGTKRDTQYF. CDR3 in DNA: TGCGCCAGCAGCTTGGGATCCGCCGGGACTAAGAGAGATACGCAGTATTTT.

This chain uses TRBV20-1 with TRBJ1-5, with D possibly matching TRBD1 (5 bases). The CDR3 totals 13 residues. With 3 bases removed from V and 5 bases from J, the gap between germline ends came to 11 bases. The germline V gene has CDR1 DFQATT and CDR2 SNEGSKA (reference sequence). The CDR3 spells CSARGRSYQPQHF. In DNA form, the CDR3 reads TGCAGTGCTAGGGGACGGAGTTATCAGCCCCAGCATTTT.

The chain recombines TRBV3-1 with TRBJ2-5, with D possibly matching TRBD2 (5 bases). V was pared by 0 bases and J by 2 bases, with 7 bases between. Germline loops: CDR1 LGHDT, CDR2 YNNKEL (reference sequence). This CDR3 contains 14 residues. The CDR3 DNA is TGTGCCAGCAGCCAAGATAGCGTACAAGAGACCCAGTACTTC. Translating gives CASSQDSVQETQYF.

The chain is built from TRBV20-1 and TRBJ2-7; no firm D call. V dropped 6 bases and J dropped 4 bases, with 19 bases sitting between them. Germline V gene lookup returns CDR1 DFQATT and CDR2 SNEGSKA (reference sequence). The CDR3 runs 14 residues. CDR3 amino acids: CSAHADNLGYEQYF. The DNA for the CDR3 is TGCAGTGCCCACGCCGATAACTTGGGTTACGAGCAGTACTTC.

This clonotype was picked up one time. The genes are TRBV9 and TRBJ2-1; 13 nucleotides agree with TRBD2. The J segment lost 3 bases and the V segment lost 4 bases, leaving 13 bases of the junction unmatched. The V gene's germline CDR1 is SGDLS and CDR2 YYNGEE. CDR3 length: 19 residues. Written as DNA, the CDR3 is TGTGCCAGCAGCTCTCCGGGACTAGCGGGGAGCCAAAACTACAATGAGCAGTTCTTC. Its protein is CASSSPGLAGSQNYNEQFF.

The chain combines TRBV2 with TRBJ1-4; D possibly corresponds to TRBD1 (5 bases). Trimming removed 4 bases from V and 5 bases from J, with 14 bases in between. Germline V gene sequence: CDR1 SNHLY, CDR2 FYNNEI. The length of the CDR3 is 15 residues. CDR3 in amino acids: CASSVRDGQNEKLFF. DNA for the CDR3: TGTGCCAGCAGTGTCCGGGACGGACAAAATGAAAAACTGTTTTTT.

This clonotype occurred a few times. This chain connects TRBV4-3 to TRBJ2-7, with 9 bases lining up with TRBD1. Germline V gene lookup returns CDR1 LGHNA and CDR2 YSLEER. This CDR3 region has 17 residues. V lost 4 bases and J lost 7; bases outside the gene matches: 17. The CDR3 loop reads CASSRLYRGRIKGEQYF. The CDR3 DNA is TGCGCCAGCAGCCGCCTCTACAGGGGGCGCATAAAGGGGGAGCAGTACTTC.

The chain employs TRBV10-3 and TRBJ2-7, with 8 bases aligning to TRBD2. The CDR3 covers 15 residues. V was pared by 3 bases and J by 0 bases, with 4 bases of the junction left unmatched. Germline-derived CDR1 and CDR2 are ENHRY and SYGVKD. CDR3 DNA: TGTGCCATCAGTGATGTAGCGGGGAGCTCCTACGAGCAGTACGTC. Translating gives CAISDVAGSSYEQYV.

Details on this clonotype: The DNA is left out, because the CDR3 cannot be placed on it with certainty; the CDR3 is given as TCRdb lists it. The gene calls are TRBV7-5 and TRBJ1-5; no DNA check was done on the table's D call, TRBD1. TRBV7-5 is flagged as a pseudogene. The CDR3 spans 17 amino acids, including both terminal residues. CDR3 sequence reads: CISVSEAYQKGLVPQHF.

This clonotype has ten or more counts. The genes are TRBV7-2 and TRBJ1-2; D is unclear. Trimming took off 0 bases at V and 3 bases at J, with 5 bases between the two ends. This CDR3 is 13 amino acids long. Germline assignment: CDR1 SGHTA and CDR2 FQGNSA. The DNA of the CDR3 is TGTGCCAGCAGCTTAGCTTCCGACTATGGCTACACCTTC. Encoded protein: CASSLASDYGYTF. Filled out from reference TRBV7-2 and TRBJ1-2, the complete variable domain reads GAGVSQSPSNKVTEKGKDVELRCDPISGHTALYWYRQSLGQGLEFLIYFQGNSAPDKSGLPSDRFSAERTGGSVSTLTIQRTQQEDSAVYLCASSLASDYGYTFGSGTRLTVV.

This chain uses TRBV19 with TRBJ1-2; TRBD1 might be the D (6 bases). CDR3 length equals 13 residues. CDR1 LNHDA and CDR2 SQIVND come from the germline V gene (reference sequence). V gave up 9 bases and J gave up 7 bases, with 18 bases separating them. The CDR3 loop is CASALGTGSGYTF. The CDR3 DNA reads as TGTGCCAGCGCGTTGGGTACAGGGAGTGGCTACACCTTC.

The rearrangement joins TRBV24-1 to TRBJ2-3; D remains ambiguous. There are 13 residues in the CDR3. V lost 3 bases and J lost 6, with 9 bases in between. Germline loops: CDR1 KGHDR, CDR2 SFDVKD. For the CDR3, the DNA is TGTGCCACCAGTGATGTCCTGGGGGATACGCAGTATTTT. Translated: CATSDVLGDTQYF.

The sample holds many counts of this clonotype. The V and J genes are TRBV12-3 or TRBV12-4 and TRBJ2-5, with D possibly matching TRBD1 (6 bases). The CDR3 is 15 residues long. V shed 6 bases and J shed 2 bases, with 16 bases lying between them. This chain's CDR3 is CASSNFQGRQETQYF. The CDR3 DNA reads TGTGCCAGCAGCAACTTCCAGGGGAGACAAGAGACCCAGTACTTC.

The CDR3 reads CASSFAPFRADTQYF. The CDR3 DNA sequence: TGTGCCAGCAGTTTCGCCCCCTTCCGGGCAGATACGCAGTATTTT. The chain has TRBV28 and TRBJ2-3; D unclear. Trimming removed 3 bases at V and 4 bases at J, with 14 bases between. Germline V CDR1 and CDR2: MDHEN, SYDVKM. This CDR3 is 15 amino acids long.

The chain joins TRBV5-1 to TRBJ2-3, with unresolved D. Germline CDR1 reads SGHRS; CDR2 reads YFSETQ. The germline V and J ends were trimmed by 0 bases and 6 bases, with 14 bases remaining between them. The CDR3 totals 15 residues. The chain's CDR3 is CASSLVGGRSDTQYF. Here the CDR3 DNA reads TGCGCCAGCAGCTTGGTCGGCGGTCGCTCCGATACGCAGTATTTT.

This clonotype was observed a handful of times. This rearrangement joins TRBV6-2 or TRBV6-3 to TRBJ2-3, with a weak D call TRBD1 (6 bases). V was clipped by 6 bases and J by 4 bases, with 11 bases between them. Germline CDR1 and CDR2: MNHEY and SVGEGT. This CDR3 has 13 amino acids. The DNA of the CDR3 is TGTGCCAGCAGGACAGGATGGCCAGATACGCAGTATTTT. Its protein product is CASRTGWPDTQYF.

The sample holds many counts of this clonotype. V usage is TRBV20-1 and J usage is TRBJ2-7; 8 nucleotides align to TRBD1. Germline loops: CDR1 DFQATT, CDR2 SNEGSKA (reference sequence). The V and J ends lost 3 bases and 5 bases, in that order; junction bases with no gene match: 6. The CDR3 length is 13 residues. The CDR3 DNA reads TGCAGTGCTAGGAGTCCGACAGGGGACGAGCAGTACGTC. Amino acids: CSARSPTGDEQYV.

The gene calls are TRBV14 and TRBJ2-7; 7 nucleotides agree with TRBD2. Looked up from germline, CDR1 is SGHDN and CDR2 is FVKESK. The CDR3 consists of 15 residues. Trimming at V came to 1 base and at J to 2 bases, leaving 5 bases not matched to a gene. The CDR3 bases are TGTGCCAGCAGCCAAGGTTGGGGGGGACCCTACGAGCAGTACTTC. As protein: CASSQGWGGPYEQYF.

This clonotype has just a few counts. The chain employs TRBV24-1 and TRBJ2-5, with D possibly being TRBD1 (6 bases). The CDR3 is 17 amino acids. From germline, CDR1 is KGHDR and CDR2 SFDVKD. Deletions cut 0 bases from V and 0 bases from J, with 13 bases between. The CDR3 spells CATSDLRTDTYQETQYF. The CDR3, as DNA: TGTGCCACCAGTGATTTGCGGACAGATACATACCAAGAGACCCAGTACTTC.

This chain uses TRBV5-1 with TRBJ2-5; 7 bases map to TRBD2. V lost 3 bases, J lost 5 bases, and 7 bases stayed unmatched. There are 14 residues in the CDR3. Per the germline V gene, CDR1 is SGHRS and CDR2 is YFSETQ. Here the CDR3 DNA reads TGCGCCAGCAGCTCCTTACAGACTAGCGAGACCCAGTACTTC. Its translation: CASSSLQTSETQYF.